Only a few counts were recorded for the clone carrying this TCR beta chain. Its antigen is unknown. The PCR had 60 Vbeta and 13 Jbeta primers. The repertoire was sequenced with immunoSEQ multiplex PCR; TCRdb's copy has only in-frame clones and lacks some. Counted here are 100,000 or so clones, roughly 80% occurring once; the ten biggest clones make up about 4.5%. This specimen belongs to a study of cytomegalovirus exposure and HLA in healthy donors. Study-level findings and limits: According to the study, 160 or so TCR beta chains were cytomegalovirus-associated.

In germline, CDR1 is WSHSY, CDR2 SAAADI. The CDR3 runs to 14 residues. V was clipped by 6 bases and J by 0 bases; unmatched bases: 5. The genes are TRBV10-2 and TRBJ2-7, with 7 positions matching TRBD1. This TCR was sampled from a woman between 35 and 50 years old in good health and CMV-seropositive. Source material: PBMCs. CDR3 loop: CASSGQVLSYEQYF. The CDR3 DNA is TGCGCCAGCAGCGGACAGGTTCTCTCCTACGAGCAGTACTTC.